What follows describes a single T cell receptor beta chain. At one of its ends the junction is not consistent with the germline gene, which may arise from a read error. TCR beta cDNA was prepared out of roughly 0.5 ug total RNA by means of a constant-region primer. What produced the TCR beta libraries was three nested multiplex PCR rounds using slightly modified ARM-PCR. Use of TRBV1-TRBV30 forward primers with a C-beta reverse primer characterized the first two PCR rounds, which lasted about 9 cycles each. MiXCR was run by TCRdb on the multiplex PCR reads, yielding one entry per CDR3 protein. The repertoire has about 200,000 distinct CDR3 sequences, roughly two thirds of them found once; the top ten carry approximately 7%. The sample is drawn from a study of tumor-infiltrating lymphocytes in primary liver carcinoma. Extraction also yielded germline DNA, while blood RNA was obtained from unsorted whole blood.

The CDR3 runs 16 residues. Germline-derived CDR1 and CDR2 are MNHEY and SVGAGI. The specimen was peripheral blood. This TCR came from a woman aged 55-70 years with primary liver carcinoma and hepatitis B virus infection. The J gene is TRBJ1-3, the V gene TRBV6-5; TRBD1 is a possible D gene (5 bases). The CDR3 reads CGSSTSDRLSGNTIYF. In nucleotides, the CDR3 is TGTGGCAGCAGTACTTCCGACAGACTCTCTGGAAACACCATATATTTT.